The entry that follows covers one TCR beta chain sequence. The CDR3 is 15 residues long. Data came from immunoSEQ multiplex PCR; TCRdb stores just in-frame clones and leaves some out. Here the sample spans 400,000 to 450,000 clones, about 87% being singletons. The sample originates from a study of blood T cell repertoires in COVID-19. This sequence was found in a woman between 45 and 60 years old with COVID-19, enrolled during active disease. This chain connects TRBV21-1 to TRBJ1-5. TRBV21-1 is described as a pseudogene. Specimen: peripheral blood. The CDR3 loop reads CASSPIADSNQPQHF. CDR3 DNA sequence: TGTGCCAGCAGCCCCATAGCGGACAGCAATCAGCCCCAGCATTTT.